This T cell receptor (beta chain) emerged from a study of T-cell memory formation after mild COVID-19. Overall study context: Clustering of TCRs was largely donor specific.

5'RACE primed from the constant segment yielded TCR alpha and TCR beta cDNA libraries bearing sample barcodes and UMIs. Each CDR3 protein gets one entry after TCRdb re-called the 5' RACE reads with MiXCR. The data contain fewer than 700,000 distinct CDR3 sequences, 18% of them singletons. This clonotype has a handful of counts. A read error may be the cause here, since a much bigger clone is one base away. The CDR3 is made up of 14 amino acids. The germline V gene has CDR1 LGHDT and CDR2 YNNKEL (reference sequence). V dropped 7 bases and J dropped 1; count of bases not matched to a gene: 5. The rearrangement uses TRBV3-1 and TRBJ1-1, with 8 bases lining up with TRBD1. The clonotype comes from an adult woman who had mild COVID-19 (a few samples of this study predate the infection). Cell type and time point are not known. The source material was PBMCs or a T cell subset sorted from them (not recorded which). CDR3 amino acids: CASTPGTGNTEAFF. DNA for the CDR3: TGTGCCAGCACCCCCGGGACAGGGAACACTGAAGCTTTCTTT.